Below are 30 T cell receptor beta chains sequenced from a single sample in a study of control samples from healthy donors and cancer patients. Sequencing was performed with immunoSEQ multiplex PCR; in TCRdb, only in-frame clones are kept and a portion is missing. Of fewer than 60,000 clones in the sample, approximately 95% were seen once. The material sequenced was blood. These receptors came from a man aged 25-40 years in good health.

This clone was counted between two and nine times. The chain uses TRBV4-3 and TRBJ2-5; TRBD2 aligns across 8 bases. After removal of 0 bases from V and 4 bases from J, the junction contained 4 bases not matched to a gene. Per the germline V gene, CDR1 is LGHNA and CDR2 is YSLEER. The CDR3 length is 15 residues. The CDR3 nucleotides read TGCGCCAGCAGCCAAGATTTCGGGGGGGGAGAGACCCAGTACTTC. Translated, it gives CASSQDFGGGETQYF.

This clone was seen once. This chain links TRBV5-1 with TRBJ1-6, with D uncertain. V dropped 0 bases and J dropped 0 bases, with 7 bases sitting between them. The CDR3 has 16 residues. Germline CDR1 SGHRS, CDR2 YFSETQ. The CDR3 DNA sequence: TGCGCCAGCAGCTTGGAGGGCAGCTCCTATAATTCACCCCTCCACTTT. This sequence encodes CASSLEGSSYNSPLHF.

The gene calls are TRBV11-2 and TRBJ1-5, with D unresolved. CDR1 is SGHAT, CDR2 FQNNGV, per germline. The CDR3 consists of 13 residues. The V end was cut by 2 bases, the J end by 5 bases, with 7 bases between. CDR3 region: CASSLTGDQPQHF. Written as DNA, the CDR3 is TGTGCCAGCAGCTTAACCGGAGATCAGCCCCAGCATTTT.

The rearrangement joins TRBV7-9 to TRBJ2-2; the D gene is possibly TRBD1 (5 bases). This CDR3 is built from 15 residues. Trimming removed 1 base at V and 3 bases at J, with 9 bases between. Germline CDR1 and CDR2: SEHNR and FQNEAQ (reference sequence). This CDR3 is CASSLGGRDTGELFF. The CDR3 DNA reads as TGTGCCAGCAGCTTAGGGGGCAGGGACACCGGGGAGCTGTTTTTT.

This rearrangement joins TRBV5-1 to TRBJ1-5, with D hard to call. This CDR3 has 13 residues. With 0 bases removed from V and 5 bases from J, the gap between germline ends came to 6 bases. The germline gives CDR1 SGHRS, CDR2 YFSETQ. The CDR3 nucleotides read TGCGCCAGCAGCTTGGGAGCGGATCAGCCCCAGCATTTT. Its translation: CASSLGADQPQHF.

The chain combines TRBV10-2 with TRBJ2-5; TRBD2 aligns across 7 bases. CDR3 length equals 15 residues. With V trimmed by 6 bases and J by 0 bases, 7 bases remained unmatched. The germline gives CDR1 WSHSY, CDR2 SAAADI. The CDR3 DNA reads as TGCGCCAGCAGGAAGGGCGGGAGTAACCAAGAGACCCAGTACTTC. This sequence encodes CASRKGGSNQETQYF.

The V gene is TRBV24-1, the J gene TRBJ2-7; D might be TRBD2 (7 bases). Germline V gives CDR1 KGHDR, CDR2 SFDVKD. This CDR3 comprises 14 residues. V shed 7 bases and J shed 2 bases, with 14 bases lying between them. In nucleotides, the CDR3 is TGTGCCACCAGAGGGGGGGAGTACCCCTACGAGCAGTACTTC. Protein product: CATRGGEYPYEQYF.

V is TRBV7-9 and J is TRBJ2-7; 13 bases agree with TRBD2. Trimming took 5 bases from V and 2 from J; bases not matched to a gene: 3. Germline assignment: CDR1 SEHNR and CDR2 FQNEAQ (reference sequence). CDR3 length: 15 residues. The DNA for the CDR3 is TGTGCCAGCAGCCGCGGGACTAGCGGGGCCTACGAGCAGTACTTC. It translates to CASSRGTSGAYEQYF. The variable domain in full, with the rest retrieved from reference TRBV7-9 and TRBJ2-7, is DTGVSQNPRHKITKRGQNVTFRCDPISEHNRLYWYRQTLGQGPEFLTYFQNEAQLEKSRLLSDRFSAERPKGSFSTLEIQRTEQGDSAMYLCASSRGTSGAYEQYFGPGTRLTVT.

The gene calls are TRBV9 and TRBJ2-5; 9 nucleotides align to TRBD2. J lost 4 bases, V lost 7 bases, and 14 bases had no gene match. CDR1 is SGDLS, CDR2 YYNGEE, per germline. The CDR3 sequence is 16 residues long. The CDR3 sequence is CASRPKRRGGRETQYF. Written as DNA, the CDR3 is TGTGCCAGCCGCCCGAAGCGGCGGGGGGGGCGAGAGACCCAGTACTTC. Together with reference TRBV9 and TRBJ2-5, the CDR3 gives the full variable domain: DSGVTQTPKHLITATGQRVTLRCSPRSGDLSVYWYQQSLDQGLQFLIQYYNGEERAKGNILERFSAQQFPDLHSELNLSSLELGDSALYFCASRPKRRGGRETQYFGPGTRLLVL.

V is TRBV18 and J is TRBJ2-2; 10 bases are a match to TRBD1. The V segment lost 3 bases and the J segment 6 bases; nucleotides outside the gene matches: 4. The CDR3 is 15 amino acids. Germline CDR1 and CDR2: KGHSH and LQKENI. CDR3: CASSPRQGAAGELFF. The CDR3 nucleotides read TGTGCCAGCTCACCCCGACAGGGGGCCGCCGGGGAGCTGTTTTTT.

The rearrangement joins TRBV7-2 to TRBJ1-6, with D perhaps TRBD1 (6 bases). The CDR3 extends over 14 amino acids. V was cut by 11 bases and J by 5 bases, with 16 bases left in between. CDR1 is SGHTA, CDR2 FQGNSA, per germline. The CDR3 DNA reads as TGTGCCCTCCAGCTAGGGGGGGATAATTCACCCCTCCACTTT. Its translation: CALQLGGDNSPLHF.

The rearrangement joins TRBV19 to TRBJ2-6, with D uncertain. Deletions cut 3 bases from V and 1 base from J, with 10 bases between. The V gene's germline CDR1 is LNHDA and CDR2 SQIVND (reference sequence). The CDR3 sequence is 16 residues long. The chain's CDR3 is CASSIPMGSGANVLTF. The DNA of the CDR3 is TGTGCCAGTAGTATCCCCATGGGTTCTGGGGCCAACGTCCTGACTTTC.

The chain carries TRBV7-9 and TRBJ1-4; TRBD1 might be the D (5 bases). Trimming removed 1 base at V and 8 bases at J, with 5 bases between. The CDR3 is 12 residues long. Germline values: CDR1 SEHNR, CDR2 FQNEAQ (reference sequence). The DNA for the CDR3 is TGTGCCAGCAGCTTAGGGGACGAAAAACTGTTTTTT. Its protein is CASSLGDEKLFF.

The CDR3 sequence is CASSFYRGGAEAFF. Written as DNA, the CDR3 is TGTGCCAGCAGCTTTTACCGGGGAGGCGCTGAAGCTTTCTTT. The V call is TRBV5-8, the J call TRBJ1-1; D remains unclear. Germline V CDR1 and CDR2: SGHTS, YDEGEE. V was trimmed by 2 bases and J by 6 bases, leaving 14 bases between them. The CDR3 extends over 14 amino acids.

The chain has TRBV20-1 and TRBJ1-5; no clear D gene. Germline V gene lookup returns CDR1 DFQATT and CDR2 SNEGSKA (reference sequence). This CDR3 has 13 amino acids. V was pared by 3 bases and J by 4 bases, with 10 bases between. The CDR3 sequence is CSASSGHNQPQHF. The CDR3 bases are TGCAGTGCTAGTAGCGGTCATAATCAGCCCCAGCATTTT.

This chain uses TRBV6-5 with TRBJ1-1; tentative D call: TRBD1 (5 bases). V lost 7 bases and J lost 1, with 16 bases in between. Germline V CDR1 and CDR2: MNHEY, SVGAGI. The CDR3 spans 15 residues. DNA for the CDR3: TGTGCCAGCACTAATATAGGCGGGGGGAACACTGAAGCTTTCTTT. As protein: CASTNIGGGNTEAFF.

This clone has only one observation. Here the CDR3 DNA reads TGTGCCAGCAGCTCTGACAGGGGGAACACTGAAGCTTTCTTT. This codes for CASSSDRGNTEAFF. The chain is built from TRBV11-2 and TRBJ1-1; 8 nucleotides align to TRBD1. Germline trimming cut 4 bases from V and 1 base from J; bases unmatched to any gene: 2. Germline V gives CDR1 SGHAT, CDR2 FQNNGV. This CDR3 comprises 14 residues.

This clone occurred a few times. CDR3 region: CASSFGQFTDTQYF. CDR3 in DNA: TGTGCCAGCAGCTTCGGACAGTTCACAGATACGCAGTATTTT. The chain couples TRBV7-2 to TRBJ2-3, with D maybe TRBD1 (6 bases). The germline V and J ends were trimmed by 3 bases and 2 bases, with 9 bases remaining between them. The CDR3 loop spans 14 amino acids. Germline CDR1 SGHTA, CDR2 FQGNSA.

This CDR3 reads CASSSHGLTGRRTEAFF. The CDR3 DNA reads TGTGCCAGCAGTTCCCACGGTCTGACAGGGAGGAGAACTGAAGCTTTCTTT. V is TRBV28 and J is TRBJ1-1; 7 bases fit TRBD1. Germline CDR1 is MDHEN and CDR2 is SYDVKM. With V trimmed by 4 bases and J by 5 bases, 16 bases remained unmatched. There are 17 residues in the CDR3. Variable domain in full (rest from reference TRBV28 and TRBJ1-1): DVKVTQSSRYLVKRTGEKVFLECVQDMDHENMFWYRQDPGLGLRLIYFSYDVKMKEKGDIPEGYSVSREKKERFSLILESASTNQTSMYLCASSSHGLTGRRTEAFFGQGTRLTVV.

The chain combines TRBV20-1 with TRBJ1-2; the D gene is possibly TRBD1 (5 bases). The germline V gene has CDR1 DFQATT and CDR2 SNEGSKA (reference sequence). The CDR3 contains 11 residues. The ends were cut back, 6 bases at V and 6 bases at J, with 11 bases in the middle. The CDR3 here is CSADPGDGYTF. The CDR3 region has the DNA TGCAGTGCGGACCCGGGGGATGGCTACACCTTC.

The rearrangement uses TRBV9 and TRBJ2-3; maybe TRBD2 (6 bases). Germline V gene data show CDR1 as SGDLS and CDR2 as YYNGEE. V was cut by 0 bases and J by 2 bases, with 10 bases left in between. This CDR3 spans 15 amino acids. The CDR3 nucleotides read TGTGCCAGCAGCGTAGCTGGGGACTTCACAGATACGCAGTATTTT. It is translated as CASSVAGDFTDTQYF. The variable domain in full, with the rest retrieved from reference TRBV9 and TRBJ2-3, is DSGVTQTPKHLITATGQRVTLRCSPRSGDLSVYWYQQSLDQGLQFLIQYYNGEERAKGNILERFSAQQFPDLHSELNLSSLELGDSALYFCASSVAGDFTDTQYFGPGTRLTVL.

V is TRBV6-1 and J is TRBJ2-3; 10 positions match TRBD2. The V and J ends lost 1 base and 6 bases, in that order; junction bases with no gene match: 4. This CDR3 has 15 residues. Germline V gene lookup returns CDR1 MNHNS and CDR2 SASEGT. The CDR3 DNA is TGTGCCAGCAGTGAAGTCGCTAGCGGGAGTGATACGCAGTATTTT. This sequence encodes CASSEVASGSDTQYF.

The chain couples TRBV14 to TRBJ2-2; D unclear. The CDR3 contains 14 residues. Germline lookup yields CDR1 SGHDN and CDR2 FVKESK. Trimming took off 0 bases at V and 2 bases at J, with 4 bases between the two ends. The DNA of the CDR3 is TGTGCCAGCAGCCAAGACTTTAACACCGGGGAGCTGTTTTTT. It encodes CASSQDFNTGELFF.

The V gene is TRBV2, the J gene TRBJ2-6; no clear D gene. Trimming removed 5 bases at V and 0 bases at J, with 8 bases between. CDR3 size: 15 residues. Looked up from germline, CDR1 is SNHLY and CDR2 is FYNNEI. CDR3 region: CASSNGNSGANVLTF. CDR3 nucleotide sequence: TGTGCCAGCAGTAATGGAAACTCTGGGGCCAACGTCCTGACTTTC. Using reference TRBV2 and TRBJ2-6 for the parts outside the CDR3, the full variable domain is EPEVTQTPSHQVTQMGQEVILRCVPISNHLYFYWYRQILGQKVEFLVSFYNNEISEKSEIFDDQFSVERPDGSNFTLKIRSTKLEDSAMYFCASSNGNSGANVLTFGAGSRLTVL.

The chain couples TRBV28 to TRBJ1-4; 7 nucleotides align to TRBD1. The germline CDR1 and CDR2 sequences are MDHEN and SYDVKM. The V and J ends lost 2 bases and 6 bases, in that order; junction bases with no gene match: 9. This CDR3 spans 16 amino acids. CDR3 coding DNA: TGTGCCAGCAGTTTACCGGGGAGGGGGCGGGATGAAAAACTGTTTTTT. It codes for CASSLPGRGRDEKLFF.

The genes are TRBV3-1 (or the pseudogene TRBV3-2) and TRBJ2-1, with TRBD2 matching over 11 bases. The junction had 5 bases not matched to a gene; V was cut back by 3 bases and J by 7 bases. The germline CDR1 and CDR2 sequences are LGHDT and YNNKEL (reference sequence). CDR3 length: 15 amino acids. The DNA of the CDR3 is TGTGCCAGCAGCCACACTAGCGGGAGTTATAATGAGCAGTTCTTC. This gives the protein CASSHTSGSYNEQFF.

This clone occurred a few times. This chain joins TRBV2 and TRBJ2-7; TRBD1 matches at 11 bases. CDR3 length: 15 residues. V dropped 3 bases and J dropped 2; count of bases not matched to a gene: 3. From germline, CDR1 is SNHLY and CDR2 FYNNEI. CDR3 sequence: CASSDGQGATYEQYF. CDR3 bases: TGTGCCAGCAGTGACGGACAGGGGGCCACCTACGAGCAGTACTTC.

The chain has TRBV28 and TRBJ1-5; TRBD1 might be the D (5 bases). Germline V gene lookup returns CDR1 MDHEN and CDR2 SYDVKM. Trimming left V 5 bases short and J 0 bases short, with 17 bases between. CDR3 length: 17 residues. The CDR3 sequence is CASSPTPTAFSNQPQHF. The CDR3 DNA sequence: TGTGCCAGCAGTCCCACCCCGACAGCGTTTAGCAATCAGCCCCAGCATTTT.

In this sample, this clone turned up once. The chain employs TRBV30 and TRBJ2-5, with TRBD2 as a possible D gene (6 bases). There are 14 residues in the CDR3. Germline V gene sequence: CDR1 GTSNPN, CDR2 SVGIG (reference sequence). V lost 0 bases, J lost 6 bases, and 14 bases lay in between. CDR3 in DNA: TGTGCCTGGAGTGTGTTCTTGGGCGGGAAGACCCAGTACTTC. Protein: CAWSVFLGGKTQYF.

The chain couples TRBV9 to TRBJ2-2; the match to TRBD1 covers 11 bases. The CDR3 has 16 residues. The V gene end was trimmed by 3 bases and the J gene end by 4 bases; junction bases not matched to a gene: 5. The V gene's germline CDR1 is SGDLS and CDR2 YYNGEE. The CDR3 reads CASSAPGQGVTGELFF. The CDR3 nucleotides read TGTGCCAGCAGCGCACCGGGACAGGGGGTCACCGGGGAGCTGTTTTTT.